The 12 T cell receptor beta chains presented below share a single source sample, sequenced in a study of T-cell memory formation after mild COVID-19. TCRdb passed the 5' RACE reads through MiXCR, listing each CDR3 protein once. Of approximately 500,000 distinct CDR3 sequences in the sample, around 25% were seen once. Sequenced input: PBMCs or a T cell subset sorted from them (not recorded which). Receptors were obtained from an adult woman who had mild COVID-19 (a few samples of this study predate the infection). Cell type and time point are not known.

The genes are TRBV12-3 or TRBV12-4 and TRBJ2-5, with TRBD1 as a possible D gene (5 bases). Between the trimmed V and J ends, which lost 6 bases and 5 bases, there was a span of 16 bases. CDR3 length: 14 residues. The CDR3 DNA is TGTGCCAGCAGCCCCCTTGGGGCTGGGGAGACCCAGTACTTC. This gives the protein CASSPLGAGETQYF.

V gene TRBV15 combines with J gene TRBJ2-2; 9 bases line up with TRBD1. This CDR3 spans 17 amino acids. V trimming: 3 bases; J trimming: 0 bases; junction bases outside the gene matches: 5. CDR1 and CDR2 from the germline V gene are LNHNV and YYDKDF (reference sequence). The CDR3 spells CATSSWGTGPNTGELFF. The CDR3 nucleotides are TGTGCCACCAGCAGTTGGGGGACAGGGCCGAACACCGGGGAGCTGTTTTTT.

This clonotype was counted at least ten times. The chain links TRBV12-3 or TRBV12-4 to TRBJ1-2; D is uncertain. There are 11 residues in the CDR3. V shed 0 bases and J shed 8 bases, with 4 bases lying between them. CDR3 in DNA: TGTGCCAGCAGTTTAGCTCTCGGCTACACCTTC. Translation gives CASSLALGYTF.

This clonotype was observed a handful of times. The J gene is TRBJ2-2, the V gene TRBV19, with 9 positions matching TRBD2. Germline CDR1 and CDR2: LNHDA and SQIVND (reference sequence). This CDR3 spans 16 amino acids. Trimming removed 5 bases from V and 2 bases from J; junction bases left unmatched: 6. Here the CDR3 reads CASSSLSGRNTGELFF. The CDR3 DNA sequence: TGTGCCAGTAGTTCCCTTAGCGGGAGAAACACCGGGGAGCTGTTTTTT.

This clonotype was observed a handful of times. The V gene is TRBV29-1, the J gene TRBJ1-2; weak D call: TRBD1 (5 bases). Trimming stripped 6 bases from V and 8 bases from J, with 22 bases between. Germline V gene lookup returns CDR1 SQVTM and CDR2 ANQGSEA. The length of the CDR3 is 14 residues. CDR3 sequence reads: CSVDPSGAARGYTF. CDR3 in DNA: TGCAGCGTGGACCCGAGCGGGGCCGCCAGGGGCTACACCTTC.

The chain employs TRBV25-1 and TRBJ2-7; D is possibly TRBD1 (5 bases). V lost 7 bases, J lost 1 base, and 17 bases lay in between. Germline values: CDR1 MGHDK, CDR2 SYGVNS. The CDR3 contains 15 residues. The CDR3 protein is CASIEEQVGSYEQYF. The CDR3 DNA follows: TGTGCCAGCATCGAGGAACAGGTGGGTTCCTACGAGCAGTACTTC.

The V gene is TRBV5-1, the J gene TRBJ2-3, with D maybe TRBD2 (6 bases). Per germline, CDR1 SGHRS and CDR2 YFSETQ. The ends were cut back, 0 bases at V and 2 bases at J, with 13 bases in the middle. The length of the CDR3 is 16 residues. The CDR3 region has the DNA TGCGCCAGCAGCTTGGGGGGGACTCTATTCACAGATACGCAGTATTTT. Protein: CASSLGGTLFTDTQYF.

This rearrangement joins TRBV7-9 to TRBJ1-2, with D perhaps matching TRBD1 (5 bases). From germline, CDR1 is SEHNR and CDR2 FQNEAQ (reference sequence). Trimming took 4 bases from V and 1 from J, leaving 10 bases between them. The CDR3 has 14 residues. The DNA of the CDR3 is TGTGCCAGCAGCTCCACAGGCTTTAACTATGGCTACACCTTC. Residues: CASSSTGFNYGYTF.

This clonotype has ten or more counts. The chain couples TRBV2 to TRBJ2-7, with D possibly being TRBD1 or TRBD2 (6 bases each). CDR1 SNHLY and CDR2 FYNNEI come from the germline V gene. V lost 4 bases and J 7 bases, leaving 14 bases between the germline ends. The CDR3 runs to 13 residues. CDR3 amino acids: CASSGMGGWEQYF. CDR3 DNA: TGTGCCAGCAGTGGTATGGGGGGCTGGGAGCAGTACTTC.

Only a few counts were recorded for this clonotype. The V and J genes are TRBV20-1 and TRBJ2-2, with TRBD1 as a possible D gene (6 bases). This CDR3 comprises 14 residues. The germline gives CDR1 DFQATT, CDR2 SNEGSKA (reference sequence). Trimming removed 3 bases from V and 7 bases from J, with 15 bases in between. CDR3 coding DNA: TGCAGTGCTAGCCACAGGGATCGGCTCGGGGAGCTGTTTTTT. Its protein is CSASHRDRLGELFF.

V and J are TRBV7-9 and TRBJ2-1, with 8 bases that match TRBD2. This CDR3 is built from 12 residues. The junction had 3 bases not matched to a gene; V was cut back by 6 bases and J by 8 bases. Looked up from germline, CDR1 is SEHNR and CDR2 is FQNEAQ (reference sequence). This CDR3 reads CASRLAGHEQFF. The CDR3 nucleotides read TGTGCCAGCAGGCTAGCGGGTCATGAGCAGTTCTTC.

This clonotype was seen only a few times. The chain is built from TRBV27 and TRBJ2-1, with 9 nucleotides matching TRBD1. V trimming: 8 bases; J trimming: 7 bases; junction bases outside the gene matches: 9. The CDR3 has 14 residues. Germline V gene lookup returns CDR1 MNHEY and CDR2 SMNVEV (reference sequence). CDR3: CASGPWTGVNEQFF. The CDR3 coding sequence is TGTGCCAGCGGGCCTTGGACAGGGGTAAATGAGCAGTTCTTC.